The sequence of this TCR beta chain was determined in a study of blood T cell repertoires in COVID-19. Assay: immunoSEQ multiplex PCR; the TCRdb copy retains only in-frame clones and omits some. Of 250,000 to 350,000 clones listed, around 90% are singletons. V lost 3 bases to trimming and J lost 4 bases, with 18 bases between them. CDR3 length: 16 amino acids. The germline V gene has CDR1 LNHDA and CDR2 SQIVND (reference sequence). Sequenced input: peripheral blood. The chain combines TRBV19 with TRBJ1-1; perhaps TRBD1 as D (5 bases). This receptor was obtained from a man between 18 and 35 years old with active or convalescent COVID-19. CDR3 loop: CASSIRWGKGGTEAFF. CDR3 coding DNA: TGTGCCAGTAGTATTCGGTGGGGGAAGGGAGGCACTGAAGCTTTCTTT.